Listed below are T cell receptor beta chains from one sample, sequenced in a study of blood T cell repertoires in COVID-19. Assay: immunoSEQ multiplex PCR; the TCRdb copy retains only in-frame clones and omits some. The data show tens of thousands of clones, with less than 90% seen just once and about 5.1% held by the top ten. Material for sequencing was peripheral blood. These receptors came from a man of 80 years or more in a cohort sampled during active COVID-19. The CDR3 runs from the conserved cysteine through the conserved F or W. A D gene is named only where the DNA matches it firmly. For some rows the clone size is stated as once, few or many, or as a class when expanded; others skip it.

J gene: TRBJ1-6
V gene: TRBV7-9
CDR3 length: 15
clone size: NA
D gene: TRBD1
CDR3 protein: CASSPPGTGRSPLHF
CDR3 DNA: TGTGCCAGCAGCCCTCCCGGGACAGGGCGCTCACCCCTCCACTTT

J gene: TRBJ1-6
V gene: TRBV7-9
CDR3 length: 16
clone size: NA
D gene: TRBD1
CDR3 protein: CASSSLGGQYNSPLHF
CDR3 DNA: TGTGCCAGCAGCTCCCTGGGGGGACAGTATAATTCACCCCTCCACTTT

J gene: TRBJ1-2
V gene: TRBV3-1/TRBV3-2
CDR3 length: 16
clone size: NA
D gene: TRBD1
CDR3 protein: CASSQDLRQGSYGYTF
CDR3 DNA: TGTGCCAGCAGCCAAGATCTACGACAGGGAAGCTATGGCTACACCTTC

J gene: TRBJ1-2
V gene: TRBV12-3/TRBV12-4
CDR3 length: 11
clone size: NA
D gene: TRBD1
CDR3 protein: CASSQGDGYTF
CDR3 DNA: TGTGCCAGCAGCCAGGGGGACGGCTACACCTTC

J gene: TRBJ1-1
V gene: TRBV3-1/TRBV3-2
CDR3 length: 14
clone size: NA
D gene: NA
CDR3 protein: CASSQVAGNPEAFF
CDR3 DNA: TGTGCCAGCAGCCAAGTGGCAGGGAACCCTGAAGCTTTCTTT

J gene: TRBJ1-4
V gene: TRBV18
CDR3 length: 16
clone size: NA
D gene: NA
CDR3 protein: CASSPRQASTNEKLFF
CDR3 DNA: TGTGCCAGCTCACCACGACAGGCCTCAACTAATGAAAAACTGTTTTTT

J gene: TRBJ2-7
V gene: TRBV3-1/TRBV3-2
CDR3 length: 13
clone size: NA
D gene: TRBD1
CDR3 protein: CASSKRTGTEQYF
CDR3 DNA: TGTGCCAGCAGCAAACGGACAGGGACGGAGCAGTACTTC

J gene: TRBJ2-2
V gene: TRBV19
CDR3 length: 15
clone size: few
D gene: TRBD2
CDR3 protein: CASSPGLAGTGELFF
CDR3 DNA: TGTGCCAGTAGTCCGGGACTAGCGGGCACCGGGGAGCTGTTTTTT

J gene: TRBJ1-4
V gene: TRBV5-7
CDR3 length: 18
clone size: NA
D gene: TRBD1
CDR3 protein: CASSTASRDRGTNEKLFF
CDR3 DNA: TGTGCCAGCAGCACAGCGTCCCGGGACAGGGGAACTAATGAAAAACTGTTTTTT

J gene: TRBJ2-3
V gene: TRBV5-4
CDR3 length: 16
clone size: NA
D gene: TRBD2
CDR3 protein: CASSSKGLAGTDTQYF
CDR3 DNA: TGTGCCAGCAGCTCAAAGGGACTAGCGGGCACAGATACGCAGTATTTT

J gene: TRBJ2-2
V gene: TRBV5-1
CDR3 length: 17
clone size: NA
D gene: TRBD2
CDR3 protein: CASSLVLAGVSTGELFF
CDR3 DNA: TGCGCCAGCAGCTTGGTACTAGCGGGAGTGAGCACCGGGGAGCTGTTTTTT

J gene: TRBJ1-2
V gene: TRBV5-1
CDR3 length: 15
clone size: medium-sized
D gene: TRBD1
CDR3 protein: CASSFTGTGGYGYTF
CDR3 DNA: TGCGCCAGCAGCTTTACCGGGACAGGGGGCTATGGCTACACCTTC

J gene: TRBJ1-2
V gene: TRBV9
CDR3 length: 13
clone size: NA
D gene: TRBD1
CDR3 protein: CASSVGQDYGYTF
CDR3 DNA: TGTGCCAGCAGCGTTGGACAGGACTATGGCTACACCTTC

J gene: TRBJ2-2
V gene: TRBV2
CDR3 length: 16
clone size: NA
D gene: NA
CDR3 protein: CASSEGLAGRAGELFF
CDR3 DNA: TGTGCCAGCAGTGAGGGTCTAGCAGGTAGAGCCGGGGAGCTGTTTTTT

J gene: TRBJ2-7
V gene: TRBV5-6
CDR3 length: 15
clone size: NA
D gene: TRBD2
CDR3 protein: CASSLNAGASYEQYF
CDR3 DNA: TGTGCCAGCAGCTTGAACGCGGGAGCTTCCTACGAGCAGTACTTC

J gene: TRBJ2-1
V gene: TRBV11-2
CDR3 length: 15
clone size: NA
D gene: TRBD2
CDR3 protein: CASSRSGGPYNEQFF
CDR3 DNA: TGTGCCAGCAGCCGTAGCGGGGGGCCCTACAATGAGCAGTTCTTC

J gene: TRBJ2-7
V gene: TRBV5-1
CDR3 length: 14
clone size: NA
D gene: TRBD2
CDR3 protein: CASRLAGGIYEQYF
CDR3 DNA: TGCGCCAGCAGGCTAGCGGGAGGCATTTACGAGCAGTACTTC

J gene: TRBJ2-2
V gene: TRBV7-2
CDR3 length: 15
clone size: NA
D gene: TRBD1
CDR3 protein: CASSSRDSLTGELFF
CDR3 DNA: TGTGCCAGCAGCTCAAGGGACAGCCTCACCGGGGAGCTGTTTTTT

J gene: TRBJ2-5
V gene: TRBV5-1
CDR3 length: 15
clone size: NA
D gene: NA
CDR3 protein: CASSLANPGGETQYF
CDR3 DNA: TGCGCCAGCAGCTTGGCCAATCCCGGGGGAGAGACCCAGTACTTC

J gene: TRBJ2-2
V gene: TRBV20-1
CDR3 length: 13
clone size: few
D gene: NA
CDR3 protein: CSASRGNTGELFF
CDR3 DNA: TGCAGTGCTAGTAGGGGGAACACCGGGGAGCTGTTTTTT

J gene: TRBJ1-5
V gene: TRBV2
CDR3 length: 15
clone size: NA
D gene: NA
CDR3 protein: CASSEGHYSNQPQHF
CDR3 DNA: TGTGCCAGCAGTGAAGGACATTATAGCAATCAGCCCCAGCATTTT

J gene: TRBJ2-7
V gene: TRBV6-5
CDR3 length: 16
clone size: NA
D gene: TRBD1
CDR3 protein: CASSYGGQGVYYEQYF
CDR3 DNA: TGTGCCAGCAGTTACGGGGGACAGGGTGTTTACTACGAGCAGTACTTC

J gene: TRBJ2-7
V gene: TRBV2
CDR3 length: 14
clone size: NA
D gene: NA
CDR3 protein: CASIWRPGAGEQYF
CDR3 DNA: TGTGCCAGCATTTGGAGGCCAGGGGCCGGCGAGCAGTACTTC

J gene: TRBJ1-2
V gene: TRBV9
CDR3 length: 14
clone size: NA
D gene: NA
CDR3 protein: CASSVGSGKYGYTF
CDR3 DNA: TGTGCCAGCAGCGTAGGCTCAGGGAAATATGGCTACACCTTC

J gene: TRBJ2-7
V gene: TRBV15
CDR3 length: 15
clone size: NA
D gene: TRBD1
CDR3 protein: CATSKPGQGSQEQYF
CDR3 DNA: TGTGCCACCAGCAAACCGGGACAGGGGTCGCAAGAGCAGTACTTC

J gene: TRBJ2-1
V gene: TRBV6-5
CDR3 length: 14
clone size: NA
D gene: TRBD2
CDR3 protein: CASSFGTIDNEQFF
CDR3 DNA: TGTGCCAGCAGTTTCGGGACTATCGACAATGAGCAGTTCTTC

J gene: TRBJ1-2
V gene: TRBV27
CDR3 length: 14
clone size: NA
D gene: NA
CDR3 protein: CASSLGGAHYGYTF
CDR3 DNA: TGTGCCAGCAGTTTAGGTGGAGCTCACTATGGCTACACCTTC

J gene: TRBJ1-1
V gene: TRBV2
CDR3 length: 12
clone size: NA
D gene: TRBD1
CDR3 protein: CASRGTGGASFF
CDR3 DNA: TGTGCCAGCAGGGGGACAGGGGGCGCTTCTTTCTTT

J gene: TRBJ1-5
V gene: TRBV7-8
CDR3 length: 16
clone size: few
D gene: NA
CDR3 protein: CASSLNSPGSNQPQHF
CDR3 DNA: TGTGCCAGCAGCTTAAATTCCCCAGGGAGCAATCAGCCCCAGCATTTT

J gene: TRBJ1-1
V gene: TRBV4-2
CDR3 length: 16
clone size: NA
D gene: NA
CDR3 protein: CASSQEGSGINTEAFF
CDR3 DNA: TGTGCCAGCAGCCAAGAGGGCTCAGGGATAAACACTGAAGCTTTCTTT

J gene: TRBJ1-4
V gene: TRBV9
CDR3 length: 14
clone size: NA
D gene: NA
CDR3 protein: CASSSRGGTEKLFF
CDR3 DNA: TGTGCCAGCAGCTCCCGCGGGGGAACTGAAAAACTGTTTTTT

J gene: TRBJ1-3
V gene: TRBV27
CDR3 length: 13
clone size: NA
D gene: NA
CDR3 protein: CASSLTGGNTIYF
CDR3 DNA: TGTGCCAGCAGTTTAACAGGGGGAAACACCATATATTTT

J gene: TRBJ2-1
V gene: TRBV27
CDR3 length: 16
clone size: NA
D gene: TRBD2
CDR3 protein: CASSLFLAGLYNEQFF
CDR3 DNA: TGTGCCAGCAGTTTATTTCTAGCGGGGCTCTACAATGAGCAGTTCTTC

J gene: TRBJ2-7
V gene: TRBV7-6
CDR3 length: 13
clone size: NA
D gene: TRBD1
CDR3 protein: CASSHDRGDEQYF
CDR3 DNA: TGTGCCAGCAGCCATGACAGGGGCGACGAGCAGTACTTC

J gene: TRBJ2-7
V gene: TRBV19
CDR3 length: 14
clone size: NA
D gene: TRBD1
CDR3 protein: CASSMIQGANEQYF
CDR3 DNA: TGTGCCAGTAGTATGATACAGGGGGCGAATGAGCAGTACTTC

J gene: TRBJ1-5
V gene: TRBV30
CDR3 length: 15
clone size: NA
D gene: TRBD1
CDR3 protein: CAWSPGQGELQPQHF
CDR3 DNA: TGTGCCTGGAGTCCTGGACAGGGGGAGTTACAGCCCCAGCATTTT

J gene: TRBJ1-2
V gene: TRBV11-2
CDR3 length: 13
clone size: NA
D gene: NA
CDR3 protein: CASSTGGNYGYTF
CDR3 DNA: TGTGCCAGCAGCACTGGGGGGAACTATGGCTACACCTTC

J gene: TRBJ2-4
V gene: TRBV7-2
CDR3 length: 14
clone size: NA
D gene: TRBD1
CDR3 protein: CASSRGDRADIQYF
CDR3 DNA: TGTGCCAGCAGCAGGGGGGACAGGGCCGACATTCAGTACTTC

J gene: TRBJ2-5
V gene: TRBV6-2/TRBV6-3
CDR3 length: 16
clone size: NA
D gene: TRBD2
CDR3 protein: CASSYRPGGVEETQYF
CDR3 DNA: TGTGCCAGCAGTTACAGGCCGGGGGGGGTTGAGGAGACCCAGTACTTC

J gene: TRBJ2-3
V gene: TRBV10-1
CDR3 length: 16
clone size: NA
D gene: NA
CDR3 protein: CASSESGSGDTDTQYF
CDR3 DNA: TGCGCCAGCAGTGAGTCGGGGTCGGGGGACACAGATACGCAGTATTTT

J gene: TRBJ2-5
V gene: TRBV6-2/TRBV6-3
CDR3 length: 17
clone size: NA
D gene: NA
CDR3 protein: CASSYGLEGSLGETQYF
CDR3 DNA: TGTGCCAGCAGTTACGGTCTCGAGGGCAGCCTAGGGGAGACCCAGTACTTC

J gene: TRBJ1-1
V gene: TRBV11-2
CDR3 length: 14
clone size: few
D gene: NA
CDR3 protein: CASSLSGERTEAFF
CDR3 DNA: TGTGCCAGCAGCCTTTCAGGGGAACGGACTGAAGCTTTCTTT

J gene: TRBJ2-2
V gene: TRBV11-3
CDR3 length: 15
clone size: NA
D gene: NA
CDR3 protein: CASSQGHSNTGELFF
CDR3 DNA: TGTGCCAGCAGCCAGGGACATTCAAACACCGGGGAGCTGTTTTTT

J gene: TRBJ1-1
V gene: TRBV28
CDR3 length: 16
clone size: NA
D gene: TRBD1
CDR3 protein: CASSLYSGQDRTEAFF
CDR3 DNA: TGTGCCAGCAGTTTATACTCCGGACAGGATAGAACTGAAGCTTTCTTT

J gene: TRBJ1-1
V gene: TRBV6-5
CDR3 length: 14
clone size: NA
D gene: NA
CDR3 protein: CASSYSQDRTEAFF
CDR3 DNA: TGTGCCAGCAGTTACTCGCAGGATCGCACTGAAGCTTTCTTT

J gene: TRBJ2-7
V gene: TRBV5-4
CDR3 length: 15
clone size: few
D gene: TRBD1
CDR3 protein: CASSLPGQGSNEQYF
CDR3 DNA: TGTGCCAGCAGCTTGCCGGGACAGGGATCCAACGAGCAGTACTTC

J gene: TRBJ2-1
V gene: TRBV12-3/TRBV12-4
CDR3 length: 11
clone size: NA
D gene: TRBD1
CDR3 protein: CASSQGQPILF
CDR3 DNA: TGTGCCAGCAGTCAGGGACAGCCGATTCTCTTC

J gene: TRBJ2-3
V gene: TRBV7-6
CDR3 length: 16
clone size: NA
D gene: NA
CDR3 protein: CASSSNPGQGLNTQYF
CDR3 DNA: TGTGCCAGCAGCTCAAATCCGGGACAAGGATTGAATACGCAGTATTTT

J gene: TRBJ2-3
V gene: TRBV27
CDR3 length: 14
clone size: NA
D gene: NA
CDR3 protein: CASRRLAGTDTQYF
CDR3 DNA: TGTGCCAGCAGGAGACTTGCTGGCACAGATACGCAGTATTTT

J gene: TRBJ1-1
V gene: TRBV10-1
CDR3 length: 16
clone size: NA
D gene: TRBD1
CDR3 protein: CASSNQRQGHGTEAFF
CDR3 DNA: TGCGCCAGCAGTAACCAGAGACAGGGGCATGGAACTGAAGCTTTCTTT

J gene: TRBJ2-7
V gene: TRBV25-1
CDR3 length: 13
clone size: NA
D gene: NA
CDR3 protein: CASSEIRGGEQYF
CDR3 DNA: TGTGCCAGCAGTGAAATAAGAGGAGGGGAGCAGTACTTC

J gene: TRBJ1-1
V gene: TRBV4-1
CDR3 length: 15
clone size: NA
D gene: NA
CDR3 protein: CASSQAGSGNTEAFF
CDR3 DNA: TGCGCCAGCAGCCAAGCGGGGTCGGGGAACACTGAAGCTTTCTTT

J gene: TRBJ2-1
V gene: TRBV4-2
CDR3 length: 15
clone size: once
D gene: NA
CDR3 protein: CASSQEVGGNNEQFF
CDR3 DNA: TGTGCCAGCAGCCAAGAAGTGGGCGGGAACAATGAGCAGTTCTTC

J gene: TRBJ2-7
V gene: TRBV19
CDR3 length: 13
clone size: NA
D gene: NA
CDR3 protein: CASSTPRGYEQYF
CDR3 DNA: TGTGCCAGTAGTACTCCTAGGGGATACGAGCAGTACTTC